This T cell receptor beta chain was documented in a study of blood T cells in healthy people across ages. Findings and caveats of the study: Higher diversity and more naive CD4+ cells were features of long-lived donors, compared to aged donors. The study lacked donor CMV status, which possibly confounded expanded clonotype changes.

A word on this clonotype: Its antigen is undetermined.

The use of a sample-barcoded 5' primer and a J-beta primer mix characterized a second PCR of about 7 to 12 cycles. With 12 random nucleotides, a template-switch adaptor tagged each individual cDNA molecule. TCRdb analysed the 5' RACE reads with MiXCR anew, one entry per CDR3 protein. This table holds nearly 1 million distinct CDR3 sequences, roughly half found once. The germline gives CDR1 MDHEN, CDR2 SYDVKM. V shed 7 bases and J 3 bases; nucleotides not matched to a gene: 8. The CDR3 is made up of 15 amino acids. Peripheral blood, roughly 9.3 milliliters per donor, was collected. The sequence derives from a woman aged 55-70 years in good health. The gene calls are TRBV28 and TRBJ2-3, with TRBD2 matching over 9 bases. What was sequenced was blood. In DNA form, the CDR3 reads TGTGCCAGCACCCAGGGGCTAGCGGGAACAGATACGCAGTATTTT. Translating gives CASTQGLAGTDTQYF. Together with reference TRBV28 and TRBJ2-3, the CDR3 gives the full variable domain: DVKVTQSSRYLVKRTGEKVFLECVQDMDHENMFWYRQDPGLGLRLIYFSYDVKMKEKGDIPEGYSVSREKKERFSLILESASTNQTSMYLCASTQGLAGTDTQYFGPGTRLTVL.